A selection of T cell receptor beta chains follows, all from one sample in a study of blood T cell repertoires in COVID-19. Here immunoSEQ multiplex PCR was the method, and the copy in TCRdb shows in-frame clones only, minus some. Here the sample spans about 110,000 clones, approximately 84% being singletons. What was sequenced was peripheral blood. These TCRs come from a woman between 45 and 60 years old with acute or convalescent COVID-19. Each CDR3 is given with its conserved first and last residue. A D gene is named only where the DNA matches it firmly. The listing skips clone size in some rows; elsewhere it reads once, few, many or a size class.

D gene	clone size	J gene	V gene	CDR3 DNA	CDR3 protein
-	-	TRBJ1-2	TRBV12-3/TRBV12-4	TGTGCCAGCGGGTCACAGGCTAACTATGGCTACACCTTC	CASGSQANYGYTF
TRBD1	-	TRBJ1-2	TRBV6-6	TGTGCCAGCAGTACGATAGGGACAGGGACGAATGGCTACACCTTC	CASSTIGTGTNGYTF
TRBD1	-	TRBJ2-3	TRBV9	TGTGCCAGCAGCGTAAGACAGGGGGCCGGCACAGATACGCAGTATTTT	CASSVRQGAGTDTQYF
-	-	TRBJ1-1	TRBV3-1/TRBV3-2	TGTGCCAGCAAGAGCCGAGGCCCTGAAGCTTTCTTT	CASKSRGPEAFF
-	-	TRBJ1-1	TRBV28	TGTGCCAGCAGTTTGAGCGGGGGACCTGAAGCTTTCTTT	CASSLSGGPEAFF
TRBD1	-	TRBJ1-1	TRBV5-1	TGCGCCAGCAGCTCCGGACAGGCCCTGAACACTGAAGCTTTCTTT	CASSSGQALNTEAFF
-	-	TRBJ1-5	TRBV19	TGTGCCAGTGCGCGGGGGGGGAATCAGCCCCAGCATTTT	CASARGGNQPQHF
-	-	TRBJ1-2	TRBV6-2/TRBV6-3	TGTGCCAGCAGTTACTCCACAGTGCTTTCGGGCTACACCTTC	CASSYSTVLSGYTF
TRBD1	-	TRBJ1-2	TRBV19	TGTGCCACCCCCCGGCTAGGAGGACAGGGATTCGGCTATGGCTACACCTTC	CATPRLGGQGFGYGYTF
-	-	TRBJ2-3	TRBV12-5	TGTGCTAGTGGTTTGCCCCCGGGGGGCGGGCAGTATTTT	CASGLPPGGGQYF
-	-	TRBJ1-6	TRBV7-2	TGTGCCAGCAGCTTAGCTCGGGACTCCTATAATTCACCCCTCCACTTT	CASSLARDSYNSPLHF
-	-	TRBJ1-6	TRBV5-1	TGCGCCAGCAGCTTGGATGGCAGGGGATATTCACCCCTCCACTTT	CASSLDGRGYSPLHF
-	few	TRBJ1-1	TRBV9	TGTGCCAGCAGCGTAGTCCCAGGCACTGAAGCTTTCTTT	CASSVVPGTEAFF
TRBD1	-	TRBJ1-1	TRBV12-3/TRBV12-4	TGTGCCAGCAACGGACAGGGGAACACTGAAGCTTTCTTT	CASNGQGNTEAFF
-	-	TRBJ2-3	TRBV11-2	TGTGCCAGCAGCTTAGATACGGGAAATACGCAGTATTTT	CASSLDTGNTQYF
TRBD1	-	TRBJ1-1	TRBV2	TGTGCCAGCAGTCAGGAATGGGACAGTGAAGCTTTCTTT	CASSQEWDSEAFF
-	-	TRBJ1-1	TRBV5-1	TGCGCCAGCGCTCTATTAAACCGGGTAACTGAAGCTTTCTTT	CASALLNRVTEAFF
-	-	TRBJ1-1	TRBV9	TGTGCCAGCAGCGTAGATCCCAACAAGGGGCCTGAAGCTTTCTTT	CASSVDPNKGPEAFF
TRBD2	-	TRBJ2-7	TRBV9	TGTGCCAGCAGCTTTCGCACCGGGACTACTACCTACGAGCAGTACTTC	CASSFRTGTTTYEQYF
-	few	TRBJ2-3	TRBV5-6	TGTGCCAGCAGCTTGAAGGGGACAGATACGCAGTATTTT	CASSLKGTDTQYF
TRBD1	-	TRBJ2-2	TRBV2	TGTGCCAGCACCCCACGACTCGGACAGGGACATTCGAACACCGGGGAGCTGTTTTTT	CASTPRLGQGHSNTGELFF
TRBD2	-	TRBJ2-2	TRBV5-1	TGCGCCAGCAGCTTGCTAGCGGGAGGCGGGGAGCTGTTTTTT	CASSLLAGGGELFF
-	-	TRBJ1-4	TRBV3-1/TRBV3-2	TGTGCCAGCAGCCAAGAATTGTGGCCGCAGATCGCAACTAATGAAAAACTGTTTTTT	CASSQELWPQIATNEKLFF
TRBD1	-	TRBJ1-1	TRBV18	TGTGCCAGCTCTCGGTACGGGACAGAGAACACTGAAGCTTTCTTT	CASSRYGTENTEAFF
-	-	TRBJ2-4	TRBV2	TGTGCCAGCTTACTACCGGGGGACGAGAATCCCAAAAACATTCAGTACTTC	CASLLPGDENPKNIQYF
-	-	TRBJ1-2	TRBV4-1	TGCGCCAGCACCCGAGGCGACCTCTCTAGCTATGGCTACACCTTC	CASTRGDLSSYGYTF
TRBD1	few	TRBJ1-5	TRBV3-1/TRBV3-2	TGTGCCAGCAGCCTCGGACAGGGCAATCAGCCCCAGCATTTT	CASSLGQGNQPQHF
-	-	TRBJ1-4	TRBV5-4	TGTGCCAGCAGCCTAAGACAGAGCCCAACTAATGAAAAACTGTTTTTT	CASSLRQSPTNEKLFF
-	-	TRBJ2-7	TRBV7-2	TGTGCCAGCAGCCAGCGGCCTGGGGGGTACGAGCAGTACTTC	CASSQRPGGYEQYF
-	-	TRBJ1-1	TRBV12-3/TRBV12-4	TGTGCCAGCAGTAAGGACAGTAGTGAAGCTTTCTTT	CASSKDSSEAFF
-	-	TRBJ2-5	TRBV7-3	TGTGCCAGCAGCTTATCATCACAAGAGACCCAGTACTTC	CASSLSSQETQYF
-	-	TRBJ1-1	TRBV18	TGTGCCAGCTCCCTTTGGGCGAACACTGAAGCTTTCTTT	CASSLWANTEAFF